This T cell receptor beta chain originates from a study of cytomegalovirus exposure and HLA in healthy donors. Germline CDR1 and CDR2: SGHRS and YFSETQ. The CDR3 has 15 amino acids. V was pared by 0 bases and J by 1 base, with 9 bases between. This clone was observed a handful of times. Its antigen is as yet unknown. It was with 60 Vbeta and 13 Jbeta primers that the PCR ran. Generated by immunoSEQ multiplex PCR, the TCRdb table keeps only in-frame clones and is missing some. The sample holds some 190,000 clones, about 9.4% seen once. Overall study results and limits: In most subjects, TCR beta sequences reportedly gave accurate predictions of HLA-A and HLA-B alleles. The study assumed roughly uniform donor sequencing depth for presence/absence analyses. A likely sequencing artifact accounted for one observed cluster of highly shared sequence variants. Later analysis identified a missense DCLRE1C variant that was linked to TCR beta V- and J-gene trimming.

This chain uses TRBV5-1 with TRBJ2-3; D is unclear. Material: PBMCs. The receptor was isolated from a woman in her 30s in good health and CMV-seropositive. CDR3 loop: CASSLGWSGTDTQYF. The CDR3 DNA reads as TGCGCCAGCAGCTTGGGTTGGAGCGGCACAGATACGCAGTATTTT.